This T cell receptor (beta chain) was identified during a study of T cells in Graves' hyperthyroidism and ophthalmopathy. It was RNA transcripts that yielded the amplified TCR beta CDR3 regions. When the TCR CDR3 underwent first-round RT-PCR, the HTBI primer set was used. Via MiXCR, TCRdb re-called the multiplex PCR reads, giving one row per CDR3 protein. In the table there are roughly 290,000 distinct CDR3 sequences, over 15% of which are singletons. With 4 bases clipped from V and 2 bases from J, the junction kept 12 bases outside the gene matches. This CDR3 has 17 amino acids. The V gene's germline CDR1 is SGHAT and CDR2 FQNNGV. This clonotype came up many times.

This TCR derives from a woman in her fifties or sixties with Graves' ophthalmopathy. J is TRBJ2-3 and V is TRBV11-2; 7 nucleotides align to TRBD2. What was sequenced was blood. The CDR3 loop reads CASSSPRSGGVTDTQYF. In DNA, the CDR3 is TGTGCCAGCAGCTCCCCTCGGTCGGGGGGAGTCACAGATACGCAGTATTTT.